What follows are 17 T cell receptor beta chains derived from one specimen sequenced in a study of glioma-infiltrating T cells. TCR alpha and beta CDR3 regions were amplified from RNA using iRepertoire nested multiplex PCR. TCRdb fed the multiplex PCR reads into MiXCR, producing one record per CDR3 protein. This table has around 97,000 distinct CDR3 sequences, around 31% appearing once. Sequenced input: glioma tissue, nonneoplastic brain tissue, or PBMCs (not recorded which). The receptor set was obtained from a human donor with low-grade glioma or glioblastoma, undergoing nonglioma brain surgery, or in good health (not recorded which).

This clonotype was counted at least ten times. The rearrangement uses TRBV11-2 and TRBJ1-2, with D unresolved. This CDR3 contains 12 residues. V lost 0 bases and J 3 bases, leaving 2 bases between the germline ends. Germline loops: CDR1 SGHAT, CDR2 FQNNGV. The DNA for the CDR3 is TGTGCCAGCAGCTTAGAGTACTATGGCTACACCTTC. It is translated as CASSLEYYGYTF.

The chain couples TRBV2 to TRBJ2-1; 12 positions match TRBD1. The CDR3 has 18 residues. Germline V gene lookup returns CDR1 SNHLY and CDR2 FYNNEI. With V trimmed by 6 bases and J by 0 bases, 9 bases remained unmatched. CDR3 nucleotides: TGTGCCAGCAGGGGACAGGGGGCAGTAAGAGACTCCTACAATGAGCAGTTCTTC. As protein: CASRGQGAVRDSYNEQFF.

Comment on this clonotype: A much larger clone lies one base from this, so it may be a read error. The CDR3 spells CASSLGLDTETKYF. The CDR3 DNA is TGCGCCAGCAGCCTTGGACTAGATACGGAGACCAAGTACTTC. The gene calls are TRBV7-2 and TRBJ2-5; 7 bases fit TRBD2. There are 14 residues in the CDR3. Germline CDR1 SGHTA, CDR2 FQGNSA. The whole variable domain, remainder taken from reference TRBV7-2 and TRBJ2-5, is GAGVSQSPSNKVTEKGKDVELRCDPISGHTALYWYRQSLGQGLEFLIYFQGNSAPDKSGLPSDRFSAERTGGSVSTLTIQRTQQEDSAVYLCASSLGLDTETKYFGPGTRLLVL.

This clonotype occurred many times. This chain uses TRBV20-1 with TRBJ1-5; tentatively, D is TRBD1 (5 bases). The CDR3 sequence is 14 residues long. CDR1 and CDR2 (germline): DFQATT, SNEGSKA (reference sequence). With 3 bases removed from V and 2 bases from J, the gap between germline ends came to 11 bases. CDR3 bases: TGCAGTGCTAGCCCGGAACAGGGCAATCAGCCCCAGCATTTT. Amino acid sequence: CSASPEQGNQPQHF.

In this sample, this clonotype turned up many times. This chain connects TRBV20-1 to TRBJ2-3; the D gene is possibly TRBD2 (7 bases). The CDR3 length is 14 residues. The V gene lost 5 bases and the J gene lost 7 bases, with 19 bases spanning the gap. The germline V gene encodes CDR1 DFQATT and CDR2 SNEGSKA (reference sequence). The CDR3 region has the DNA TGCAGTGCTCTTAAGCCCCGGGGGGCTCATACGCAGTATTTT. Translated, it gives CSALKPRGAHTQYF.

The rearrangement links TRBV30 to TRBJ1-1; possibly TRBD1 for D (5 bases). This CDR3 comprises 13 residues. Germline CDR1 GTSNPN, CDR2 SVGIG (reference sequence). V was cut by 2 bases and J by 1 base, with 8 bases left in between. In nucleotides, the CDR3 is TGTGCCTGGAGTAAGGACACGAACACTGAAGCTTTCTTT. Its protein is CAWSKDTNTEAFF.

This clonotype was seen only a few times. The chain joins TRBV18 to TRBJ2-1; either TRBD1 or TRBD2 may supply D (5 bases each). The CDR3 runs to 13 residues. In germline, CDR1 is KGHSH, CDR2 LQKENI. The ends were cut back, 3 bases at V and 6 bases at J, with 9 bases in the middle. The CDR3 coding sequence is TGTGCCAGCTCACCTGGGGCGGGCAATGAGCAGTTCTTC. As protein: CASSPGAGNEQFF.

There are many counts of this clonotype. This chain uses TRBV20-1 with TRBJ1-2; D remains unclear. CDR1 is DFQATT, CDR2 SNEGSKA, per germline (reference sequence). Trimming took 5 bases from V and 5 from J, leaving 12 bases between them. CDR3 length: 12 amino acids. The CDR3 is CSASDGPYGYTF. The CDR3 nucleotides are TGCAGTGCTTCCGATGGACCGTATGGCTACACCTTC.

V is TRBV24-1 and J is TRBJ1-1; TRBD1 matches at 8 bases. Looked up from germline, CDR1 is KGHDR and CDR2 is SFDVKD. With 4 bases clipped from V and 1 base from J, the junction kept 1 base outside the gene matches. The CDR3 contains 14 residues. CDR3 region: CATSEGQGNTEAFF. For the CDR3, the DNA is TGTGCCACCAGTGAAGGACAGGGGAACACTGAAGCTTTCTTT.

Details on this clonotype: This clone may be a read error of a much larger clone one base away. The V call is TRBV12-3 or TRBV12-4, the J call TRBJ1-5; D is unresolved. The CDR3 is made up of 14 amino acids. DNA of the CDR3: TGTGCCAGCAGTTTGGGGAATAGCAATAAGCCCCAGCATTTT. It is translated as CASSLGNSNKPQHF.

The sample holds one count of this clonotype. This sequence may be a read error, since a much larger clone differs from it by one base. The chain uses TRBV7-2 and TRBJ2-3; 7 bases map to TRBD2. The CDR3 has 13 amino acids. With V trimmed by 4 bases and J by 5 bases, 3 bases remained unmatched. Germline CDR1 reads SGHTA; CDR2 reads FQGNSA. CDR3 amino acids: CASSWGREDTQYF. As DNA, the CDR3 is TGTGCCAGCAGCTGGGGGAGGGAAGATACGCAGTATTTT.

For this clonotype: At one end the junction does not follow the germline gene, possibly because of a read error. The rearrangement uses TRBV28 and TRBJ1-1, with unresolved D. Germline CDR1 is MDHEN and CDR2 is SYDVKM. The CDR3 extends over 11 amino acids. The CDR3 loop reads CASSGITEDFF. In nucleotides, the CDR3 is TGTGCCAGCAGTGGAATTACCGAAGATTTCTTT. The full variable domain, rest sourced from reference TRBV28 and TRBJ1-1, is DVKVTQSSRYLVKRTGEKVFLECVQDMDHENMFWYRQDPGLGLRLIYFSYDVKMKEKGDIPEGYSVSREKKERFSLILESASTNQTSMYLCASSGITEDFFGQGTRLTVV.

The V gene is TRBV7-9, the J gene TRBJ1-5; 7 bases are a match to TRBD1. This CDR3 region has 16 residues. Looked up from germline, CDR1 is SEHNR and CDR2 is FQNEAQ (reference sequence). The V segment lost 3 bases and the J segment 6 bases; nucleotides outside the gene matches: 11. The CDR3 loop reads CASSLEGARGSQPQHF. CDR3 sequence (DNA): TGTGCCAGCAGCTTGGAGGGGGCCAGGGGCAGTCAGCCCCAGCATTTT.

This clonotype was seen only a few times. A much larger clone differs by one base, so this may be a read error. The V and J genes are TRBV20-1 and TRBJ1-5; 11 bases align to TRBD1. Germline V lookup: CDR1 DFQATT, CDR2 SNEGSKA (reference sequence). The length of the CDR3 is 21 residues. The DNA of the CDR3 is TGCAGTGCTAGATCAATCTCTGTCGGGACAGGGGGTATTCTTAGCAATCAGCCCAAGCATTTT. It specifies CSARSISVGTGGILSNQPKHF.

There are many counts of this clonotype. The chain has TRBV20-1 and TRBJ2-3, with 12 nucleotides matching TRBD2. The CDR3 has 14 amino acids. V was clipped by 6 bases and J by 6 bases; unmatched bases: 7. Looked up from germline, CDR1 is DFQATT and CDR2 is SNEGSKA (reference sequence). The CDR3 DNA is TGCAGTGCACCCCTAGCGGGGGGGATCGATACGCAGTATTTT. Residues: CSAPLAGGIDTQYF.

The chain couples TRBV29-1 to TRBJ2-7, with D possibly TRBD1 on 6 matching bases. The CDR3 runs 12 residues. Germline V lookup: CDR1 SQVTM, CDR2 ANQGSEA. V lost 8 bases to trimming and J lost 3 bases, with 14 bases between them. The CDR3 here is CSIRGTRYEQYF. The CDR3 nucleotides read TGCAGCATTAGAGGGACACGCTACGAGCAGTACTTC.

This clonotype was seen at least ten times. V usage is TRBV27 and J usage is TRBJ2-1; 7 bases are a match to TRBD1. The V and J ends lost 5 bases and 5 bases, in that order; junction bases with no gene match: 6. CDR3 length: 14 residues. Germline CDR1 and CDR2: MNHEY and SMNVEV (reference sequence). CDR3 bases: TGTGCCAGCAGTCAGGGGACAGTCAACAATGAGCAGTTCTTC. This gives the protein CASSQGTVNNEQFF.